The next 5 T cell receptor beta chains were all read from a single sample in a study of vaccination effects on CD4 cells after COVID-19. Before sequencing took place, the ViraFEST assay used viral peptide pools to expand antigen-specific CD4+ T cells. Culturing for roughly 9 days preceded CD4+ T cell isolation. The study found no prior SARS-CoV-2 infection in the vaccine recipients, who tested negative for nucleocapsid antibodies. Sequencing was performed with immunoSEQ multiplex PCR; in TCRdb, only in-frame clones are kept and a portion is missing. The data contain 65,000 or so clones, about 72% of them singletons. No antigen has been identified for these receptors. The sample was CD4+ T cells from PBMCs cultured with HCoV-NL63 spike peptides, taken before COVID-19 vaccination. The receptors originated from a human donor who received a COVID-19 vaccine.

The chain uses TRBV7-9 and TRBJ2-5, with D hard to call. Germline V gene sequence: CDR1 SEHNR, CDR2 FQNEAQ (reference sequence). Trimming took off 7 bases at V and 3 bases at J, with 15 bases between the two ends. CDR3 length equals 14 residues. The CDR3 protein is CASTLLGGEETQYF. Written as DNA, the CDR3 is TGTGCCAGCACCCTTCTGGGCGGTGAAGAGACCCAGTACTTC.

The V call is TRBV6-5, the J call TRBJ1-5; the D is unclear. V lost 6 bases to trimming and J lost 4 bases, with 7 bases between them. Per the germline V gene, CDR1 is MNHEY and CDR2 is SVGAGI. This CDR3 has 12 amino acids. The chain's CDR3 is CASSRPNQPQHF. The CDR3 DNA sequence: TGTGCCAGCAGCCGACCTAATCAGCCCCAGCATTTT.

The J gene is TRBJ2-1, the V gene TRBV19, with TRBD2 matching 7 bases. The length of the CDR3 is 15 residues. V trimming: 3 bases; J trimming: 4 bases; junction bases outside the gene matches: 6. CDR1 is LNHDA, CDR2 SQIVND, per germline (reference sequence). CDR3 nucleotide sequence: TGTGCCAGTAGTATTAGGGACTACCTTTACAATGAGCAGTTCTTC. This encodes CASSIRDYLYNEQFF.

This clone has only a few counts. The rearrangement joins TRBV12-3 or TRBV12-4 to TRBJ1-2; D is uncertain. This CDR3 has 12 residues. The V end lost 3 bases, the J end lost 6 bases, and 8 bases lay between the germline ends. CDR3 DNA: TGTGCCAGCAGTTTCCCTTCGGATGGCTACACCTTC. Its protein is CASSFPSDGYTF.

This clone was detected only once. The genes are TRBV18 and TRBJ2-7; D assignment may be TRBD1 or TRBD2 (5 bases each). Germline CDR1 and CDR2: KGHSH and LQKENI. The CDR3 consists of 13 residues. Trimming removed 2 bases from V and 5 bases from J, with 10 bases in between. CDR3 sequence (DNA): TGTGCCAGCTCACCAGGGACCAAGGACGAGCAGTACGTC. It translates to CASSPGTKDEQYV.